This TCR beta chain was captured in a study of OX40 agonist ivuxolimab in advanced cancers. Study-wide context: Partial responses were achieved by three patients: one hepatocellular carcinoma, two cutaneous melanoma.

Produced via immunoSEQ multiplex PCR; TCRdb's table is partial and in-frame only. This table holds fewer than 90,000 clones, 75% to 95% found once. Study results and caveats: More expanded clones were seen, on average, in CD8+ T cells than in CD4+. Low clonal expansion, among the lowest seen, marked partial responders at 0.1-3.0 mg/kg. There was clonal expansion of CD4+ and CD8+ blood T cells by week 6 at 0.1 to 3.0 mg/kg.

On this clone itself: Its antigen is as yet unknown.

CDR3 length: 15 residues. Germline assignment: CDR1 SNHLY and CDR2 FYNNEI. V lost 3 bases and J lost 0, with 12 bases in between. The sequencing here drew on CD4+ or CD8+ T cells sorted from blood, taken in a trial of the OX40 agonist ivuxolimab. The origin of this receptor is an adult with an advanced solid tumor such as melanoma, head and neck, liver or kidney cancer. The chain uses TRBV2 and TRBJ2-7; D is undetermined. The CDR3 loop reads CASSEWHAVSYEQYF. As DNA, the CDR3 is TGTGCCAGCAGTGAGTGGCACGCCGTCTCCTACGAGCAGTACTTC.